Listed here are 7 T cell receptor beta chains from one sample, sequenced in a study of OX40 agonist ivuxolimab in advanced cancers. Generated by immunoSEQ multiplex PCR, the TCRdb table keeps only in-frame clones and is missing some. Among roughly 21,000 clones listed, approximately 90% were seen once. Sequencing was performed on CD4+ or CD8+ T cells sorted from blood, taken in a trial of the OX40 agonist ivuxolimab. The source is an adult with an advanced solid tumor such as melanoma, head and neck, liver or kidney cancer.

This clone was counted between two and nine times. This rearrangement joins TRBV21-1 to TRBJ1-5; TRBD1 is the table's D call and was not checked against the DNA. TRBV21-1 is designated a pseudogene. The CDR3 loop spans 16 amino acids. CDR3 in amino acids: CASSKGAGQGAQPQHF. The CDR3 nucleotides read TGTGCCAGCAGCAAAGGGGCGGGACAGGGGGCTCAGCCCCAGCATTTT.

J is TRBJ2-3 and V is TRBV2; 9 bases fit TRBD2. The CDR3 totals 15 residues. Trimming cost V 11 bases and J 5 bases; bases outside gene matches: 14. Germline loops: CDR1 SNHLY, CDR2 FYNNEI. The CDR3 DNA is TGTGCCCCCAGAGCTCGCGGGGGGGGCGGAGATACGCAGTATTTT. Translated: CAPRARGGGGDTQYF.

The CDR3 reads CASSLRAGSMNTEAFF. The CDR3 bases are TGTGCCAGCAGCTTAAGGGCAGGATCCATGAACACTGAAGCTTTCTTT. The rearrangement links TRBV7-3 to TRBJ1-1; no clear D gene. The V gene lost 1 base and the J gene lost 0 bases, with 12 bases spanning the gap. Germline V gene sequence: CDR1 SGHTA, CDR2 FQGTGA. This CDR3 comprises 16 residues.

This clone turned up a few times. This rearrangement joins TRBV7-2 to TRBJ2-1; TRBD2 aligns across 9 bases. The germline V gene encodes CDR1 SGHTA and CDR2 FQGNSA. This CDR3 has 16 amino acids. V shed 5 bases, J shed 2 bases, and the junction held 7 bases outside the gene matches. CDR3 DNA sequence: TGTGCCAGCAGCACCTTTAGCGGGGGCCCCTACAATGAGCAGTTCTTC. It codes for CASSTFSGGPYNEQFF.

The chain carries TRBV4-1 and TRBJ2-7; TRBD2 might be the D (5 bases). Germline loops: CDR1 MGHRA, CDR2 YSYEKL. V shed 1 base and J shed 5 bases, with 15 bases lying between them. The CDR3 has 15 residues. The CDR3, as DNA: TGCGCCAGCAGCCAAGGAGTTTCTCAAGCGGACGAGCAGTACTTC. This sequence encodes CASSQGVSQADEQYF.

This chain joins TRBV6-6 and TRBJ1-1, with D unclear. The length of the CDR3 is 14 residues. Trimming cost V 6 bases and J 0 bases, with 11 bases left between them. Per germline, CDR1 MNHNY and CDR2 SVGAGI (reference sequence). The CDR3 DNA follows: TGTGCCAGCAGCGGGAGCCTAATGAACACTGAAGCTTTCTTT. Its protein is CASSGSLMNTEAFF.

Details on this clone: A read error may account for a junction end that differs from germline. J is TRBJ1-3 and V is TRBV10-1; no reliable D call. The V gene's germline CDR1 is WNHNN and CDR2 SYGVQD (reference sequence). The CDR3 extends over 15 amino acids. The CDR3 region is CASSKSEDSGNTIYF. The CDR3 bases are TGCGCCAGCAGTAAGTCGGAAGACTCTGGAAACACCATATATTTT.